This TCR beta chain was observed in a study of T cell repertoires in aging, cancer and after chemotherapy. Whole-study context: Patients with chronic lymphocytic leukemia were sampled before and after fludarabine- or bendamustine-based chemotherapy. The whole study produced a dataset of several million TCR reads. Study-level points and caveats: Lymphoid organ infiltration in hematological cancer patients may impair thymic emigration or peripheral T cell expansion. In cancer patients, declining TCR diversity with age involved lost richness and lost evenness.

As concerns this clonotype: Its antigen is unknown.

Rearranged V-D-J TRB sequences were amplified with a mixed TRB-A/B primer pool. TCRdb reanalysed the multiplex PCR reads using MiXCR and keeps one entry per CDR3 protein. This sample carries about 3,300 distinct CDR3 sequences, around 24% of them seen once, and the ten largest clones take approximately 20%. TCR beta rearrangements were amplified from peripheral blood genomic DNA. The sequencing sample was made of blood. The source of this sequence is a human donor with a blood cancer.

CDR3 sequence (DNA): TGCAGTGCTACACAGGGGAGGACCTATGGCTACACCTTC. Protein: CSATQGRTYGYTF. The rearrangement joins TRBV20-1 to TRBJ1-2; 7 nucleotides match TRBD1. Germline V lookup: CDR1 DFQATT, CDR2 SNEGSKA (reference sequence). The ends lost 4 bases at V and 4 bases at J; junction bases unmatched: 6. The CDR3 spans 13 residues.